The clone carrying this T cell receptor (beta chain) turned up a few times. Its antigen is unidentified. These data originate in a study of regulatory T cells in long-lasting Graves disease. Findings and caveats of the study: Gene preferences differed: TRBV28, TRBJ1-2, TRBJ2-5 in persistent cases.

Relying on iRepertoire HTBI primers and Arm-PCR of CDR3 regions, the team built TCR beta libraries. As processed by the authors: Across the samples, identification revealed some 59 TRBV and around 13 TRBJ segments. Via MiXCR, TCRdb re-called the multiplex PCR reads, giving one row per CDR3 protein. Here the V and J calls rest on TCRdb's processing, not on the authors' analysis. The sample has 650,000 to 850,000 distinct CDR3 sequences; 25% to 35% are singletons. The CDR3 consists of 15 residues. Between the trimmed V and J ends, which lost 7 bases and 2 bases, there was a span of 14 bases. From germline, CDR1 is MNHEY and CDR2 SMNVEV (reference sequence). The time point was: persistent/refractory GD, antithyroid drugs over 5 years with positive TRAb. Extracted RNA from PBMCs served as the source of the TCR library.

This sequence was found in a female donor with Graves disease. The genes are TRBV27 and TRBJ2-2; D remains ambiguous. The sequencing used peripheral blood mononuclear cells (PBMCs), collected when the disease was refractory, from a patient treated with antithyroid drugs. CDR3: CASTSQMLNTGELFF. The CDR3 DNA sequence: TGTGCCAGCACTTCCCAAATGTTAAACACCGGGGAGCTGTTTTTT.